What follows is one T cell receptor beta chain and its context. Produced via immunoSEQ multiplex PCR; TCRdb's table is partial and in-frame only. The sample has hundreds of thousands of clones, around 88% seen once. This sample stems from a study of blood T cell repertoires in COVID-19. Germline V gene sequence: CDR1 LNHDA, CDR2 SQIVND (reference sequence). The V end lost 11 bases, the J end lost 7 bases, and 20 bases lay between the germline ends. This CDR3 spans 13 amino acids. V is TRBV19 and J is TRBJ1-2; the D gene is possibly TRBD1 (5 bases). Sequencing input: PBMCs or T cells enriched from blood (not recorded which). The TCR was taken from a woman between 35 and 50 years old who had recovered from COVID-19. In DNA, the CDR3 is TGTGCCTCCCGCGGAGCCAGGGTGGGTGGCTACACCTTC. Encoded protein: CASRGARVGGYTF.